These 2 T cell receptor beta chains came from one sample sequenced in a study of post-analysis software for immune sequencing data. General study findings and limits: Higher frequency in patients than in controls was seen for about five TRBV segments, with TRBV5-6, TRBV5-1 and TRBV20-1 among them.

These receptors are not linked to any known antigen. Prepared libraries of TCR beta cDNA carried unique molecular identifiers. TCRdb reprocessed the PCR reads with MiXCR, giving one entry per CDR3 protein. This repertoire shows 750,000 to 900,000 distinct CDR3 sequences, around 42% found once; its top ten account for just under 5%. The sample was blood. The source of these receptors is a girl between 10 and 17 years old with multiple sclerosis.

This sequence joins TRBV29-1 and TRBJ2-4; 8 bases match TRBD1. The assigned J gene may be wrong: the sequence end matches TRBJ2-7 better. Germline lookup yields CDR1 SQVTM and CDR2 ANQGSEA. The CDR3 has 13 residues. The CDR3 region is CSVELGQDYEQYF. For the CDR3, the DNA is TGCAGCGTTGAATTGGGACAGGACTACGAGCAGTACTTC.

The CDR3 loop reads CASSPGEVAKNIQYF. CDR3 in DNA: TGTGCCAGCAGCCCCGGAGAGGTAGCCAAAAACATTCAGTACTTC. The chain recombines TRBV3-1 with TRBJ2-4; D gene unclear. Germline V gene data show CDR1 as LGHDT and CDR2 as YNNKEL (reference sequence). This CDR3 is built from 15 residues. V shed 4 bases and J shed 0 bases, with 10 bases lying between them.